This T cell receptor beta chain was identified in a study of CD8+ T cells in alopecia areata. About the research overall: Among treated patients, oral tofacitinib was administered at 5 to 10 mg twice daily.

Germline loops: CDR1 SGHTA, CDR2 FQGNSA. This CDR3 has 16 amino acids. V trimming: 4 bases; J trimming: 3 bases; junction bases outside the gene matches: 11. TCR sequencing used cDNA made by reverse transcription of extracted RNA. The table came from immunoSEQ multiplex PCR; TCRdb's copy has only in-frame clones and leaves some out. Of some 170,000 clones listed, roughly 60% were seen once; the top ten hold more than 1.5%. This clone was seen a handful of times. The material was CD4+ T cells sorted from blood, obtained at week 0. The source of this sequence is a human donor with alopecia areata. The chain carries TRBV7-2 and TRBJ2-7; TRBD2 agrees at 8 bases. This CDR3 is CASSSRASGLVYEQYF. The CDR3 nucleotides are TGTGCCAGCAGCTCCCGGGCTAGCGGGTTGGTCTACGAGCAGTACTTC. Full variable domain (missing parts from reference TRBV7-2 and TRBJ2-7): GAGVSQSPSNKVTEKGKDVELRCDPISGHTALYWYRQSLGQGLEFLIYFQGNSAPDKSGLPSDRFSAERTGGSVSTLTIQRTQQEDSAVYLCASSSRASGLVYEQYFGPGTRLTVT.